This is a list of T cell receptor beta chains from one sample in a study of CD8 T cells in ankylosing spondylitis. Using its own MiXCR run on the 5' RACE reads, TCRdb lists one record per CDR3 protein. The sample lists roughly 100,000 distinct CDR3 sequences; approximately 25% were seen once. The sample was synovial fluid, either unsorted or a sorted T cell fraction (not recorded which). The origin of the receptors is a male donor with ankylosing spondylitis. Each CDR3 is given with its conserved first and last residue. A D gene is named only where the DNA matches it firmly. Clone size is stated in some rows and not others, as once, few, many or a class when expanded.

size,V,length,D,J,CDR3,DNA
few,TRBV20-1,15,.,TRBJ1-5,CSARDSGAGNQPQHF,TGCAGTGCTAGAGATTCAGGGGCGGGCAATCAGCCCCAGCATTTT
.,TRBV3-1,14,.,TRBJ2-1,CASSSWRRGNEQFF,TGTGCCAGCAGCTCTTGGCGGCGCGGCAATGAGCAGTTCTTC
few,TRBV6-6,12,.,TRBJ1-5,CASSLWSQPQHF,TGTGCCAGCAGTCTTTGGAGTCAGCCCCAGCATTTT
few,TRBV9,14,.,TRBJ1-1,CASSLTGMNTEAFF,TGTGCCAGCAGCCTGACAGGAATGAACACTGAAGCTTTCTTT
few,TRBV2,14,.,TRBJ1-1,CASTDRTDYTEAFF,TGTGCCAGCACCGACCGGACAGACTACACTGAAGCTTTCTTT
few,TRBV10-3,13,.,TRBJ2-3,CAISGVGTDTQYF,TGTGCCATCAGTGGAGTGGGGACAGATACGCAGTATTTT
.,TRBV13,15,TRBD2,TRBJ2-7,CASSPPAGDGNEQYF,TGTGCCAGCAGCCCCCCAGCGGGAGACGGCAACGAGCAGTACTTC
few,TRBV7-9,17,.,TRBJ1-1,CASSLAGGLGLNTEAFF,TGTGCCAGCAGCTTAGCCGGGGGCCTGGGATTAAACACTGAAGCTTTCTTT
.,TRBV7-2,15,TRBD1,TRBJ1-2,CASSPGTGGGYGYTF,TGTGCCAGCAGCCCCGGGACAGGGGGCGGCTATGGCTACACCTTC
many,TRBV10-3,14,.,TRBJ2-7,CAIRPGTNTYEQYF,TGTGCCATCCGACCCGGGACAAACACCTACGAGCAGTACTTC
many,TRBV20-1,12,.,TRBJ2-7,CSALRQSYEQYF,TGCAGTGCCCTTAGGCAATCCTACGAGCAGTACTTC
.,TRBV5-1,16,TRBD1,TRBJ1-2,CASSLLGTGASYGYTF,TGCGCCAGCAGCTTGTTGGGGACAGGGGCATCCTATGGCTACACCTTC
.,TRBV7-2,16,TRBD1,TRBJ2-7,CASSLWSGGASYEQYF,TGTGCCAGCAGCTTATGGTCAGGGGGCGCGTCCTACGAGCAGTACTTC
.,TRBV12-3/TRBV12-4,15,.,TRBJ2-1,CASSPQRVGGDEQFF,TGTGCCAGCAGCCCCCAGAGGGTAGGTGGGGATGAGCAGTTCTTC
.,TRBV7-9,14,TRBD2,TRBJ2-1,CASSISRTSNEQFF,TGTGCCAGCAGCATTAGTCGGACTAGTAATGAGCAGTTCTTC
few,TRBV20-1,14,TRBD1,TRBJ1-5,CSAHTGESNQPQHF,TGCAGTGCGCATACAGGGGAGAGCAATCAGCCCCAGCATTTT